The present entry profiles one TCR beta chain with its context. TCRdb keeps only in-frame clones here, not all; method: immunoSEQ multiplex PCR. The table records 2 million or so clones, around 95% of them present only once. This entry comes from a study of shared clonotypes between healthy human individuals. Study-level information: Every donor yielded three CD4 naive, three CD4 memory, two CD8 naive and one CD8 memory plate.

The CDR3 loop spans 12 amino acids. V lost 9 bases and J lost 4, with 12 bases in between. CDR1 and CDR2 from the germline V gene are MRHNA and SNTAGT. This receptor was taken from a man aged 18 to 30 in good health. J is TRBJ2-5 and V is TRBV6-4, with D possibly matching TRBD1 (5 bases). The specimen was naive CD4+ T cells sorted from blood. Subset defined: CD45RA+ positively selected. CDR3 in amino acids: CASTSTVETQYF. The CDR3 nucleotides read TGTGCCAGTACTTCGACAGTAGAGACCCAGTACTTC.